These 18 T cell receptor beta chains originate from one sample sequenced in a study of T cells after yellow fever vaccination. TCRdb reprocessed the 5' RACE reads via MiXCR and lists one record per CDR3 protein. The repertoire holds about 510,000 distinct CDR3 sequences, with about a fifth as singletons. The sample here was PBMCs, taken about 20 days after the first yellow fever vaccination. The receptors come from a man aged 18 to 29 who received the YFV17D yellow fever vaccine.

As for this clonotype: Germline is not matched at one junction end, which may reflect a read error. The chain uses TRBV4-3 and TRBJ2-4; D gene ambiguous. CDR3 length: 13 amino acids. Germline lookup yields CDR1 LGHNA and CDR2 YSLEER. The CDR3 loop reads CASSPSSGPPSLF. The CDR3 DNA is TGCGCCAGCAGCCCCAGTTCCGGTCCTCCAAGTCTCTTC.

This CDR3 reads CASSEGSRGNTIYF. In DNA, the CDR3 is TGCGCCAGCAGTGAGGGGTCCCGTGGAAACACCATATATTTT. The chain combines TRBV10-1 with TRBJ1-3; D uncertain. V was cut by 2 bases and J by 3 bases, with 8 bases left in between. The CDR3 extends over 14 amino acids. Germline V gives CDR1 WNHNN, CDR2 SYGVQD (reference sequence).

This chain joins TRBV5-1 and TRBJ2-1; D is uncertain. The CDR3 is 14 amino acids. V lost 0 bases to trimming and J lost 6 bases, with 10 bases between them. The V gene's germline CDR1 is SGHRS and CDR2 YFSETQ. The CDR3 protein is CASSLALSSNEQFF. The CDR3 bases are TGCGCCAGCAGCTTGGCGCTGAGTAGCAATGAGCAGTTCTTC.

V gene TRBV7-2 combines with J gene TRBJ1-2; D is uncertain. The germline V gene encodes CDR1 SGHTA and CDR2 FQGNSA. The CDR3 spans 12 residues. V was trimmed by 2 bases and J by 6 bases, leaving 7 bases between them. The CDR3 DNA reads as TGTGCCAGCAGCTTATCCAGGAATGGCTACACCTTC. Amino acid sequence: CASSLSRNGYTF.

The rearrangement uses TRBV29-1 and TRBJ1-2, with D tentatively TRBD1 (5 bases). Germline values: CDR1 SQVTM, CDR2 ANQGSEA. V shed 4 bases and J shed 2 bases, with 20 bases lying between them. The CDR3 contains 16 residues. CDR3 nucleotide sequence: TGCAGCGTTGGGGGCACCGGGACCCAGACCAACTATGGCTACACCTTC. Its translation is CSVGGTGTQTNYGYTF.

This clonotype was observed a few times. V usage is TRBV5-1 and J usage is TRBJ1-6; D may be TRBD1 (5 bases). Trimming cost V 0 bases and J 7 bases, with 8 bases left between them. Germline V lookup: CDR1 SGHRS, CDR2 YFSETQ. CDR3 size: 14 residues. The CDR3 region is CASSLGRGNSPLHF. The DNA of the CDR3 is TGCGCCAGCAGCTTGGGTAGGGGAAATTCACCCCTCCACTTT.

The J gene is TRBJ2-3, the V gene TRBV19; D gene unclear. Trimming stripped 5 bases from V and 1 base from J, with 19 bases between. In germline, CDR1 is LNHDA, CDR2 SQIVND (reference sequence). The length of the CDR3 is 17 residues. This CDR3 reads CASSPQEARAGTDTQYF. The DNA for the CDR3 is TGTGCCAGTAGTCCGCAAGAAGCTAGGGCAGGCACAGATACGCAGTATTTT.

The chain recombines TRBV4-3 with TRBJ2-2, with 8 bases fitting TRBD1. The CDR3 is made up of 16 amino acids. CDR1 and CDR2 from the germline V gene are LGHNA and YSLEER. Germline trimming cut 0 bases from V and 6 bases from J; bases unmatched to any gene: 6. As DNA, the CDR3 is TGCGCCAGCAGCCAAGAGCAGGGGGCCCGTTCCGGGGAGCTGTTTTTT. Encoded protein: CASSQEQGARSGELFF.

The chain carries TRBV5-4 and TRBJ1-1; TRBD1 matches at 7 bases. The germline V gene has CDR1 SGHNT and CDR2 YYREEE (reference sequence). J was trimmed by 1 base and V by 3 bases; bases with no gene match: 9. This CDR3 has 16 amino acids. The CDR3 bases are TGTGCCAGCAGCTATGAAGGGGGCGGGTGGAACACTGAAGCTTTCTTT. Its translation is CASSYEGGGWNTEAFF.

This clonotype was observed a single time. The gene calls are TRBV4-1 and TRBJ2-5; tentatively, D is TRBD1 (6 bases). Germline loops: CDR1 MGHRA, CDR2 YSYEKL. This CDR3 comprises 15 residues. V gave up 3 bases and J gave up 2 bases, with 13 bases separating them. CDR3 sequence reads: CASSQRNRDQETQYF. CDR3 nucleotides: TGCGCCAGCAGCCAGAGAAACAGGGATCAAGAGACCCAGTACTTC.

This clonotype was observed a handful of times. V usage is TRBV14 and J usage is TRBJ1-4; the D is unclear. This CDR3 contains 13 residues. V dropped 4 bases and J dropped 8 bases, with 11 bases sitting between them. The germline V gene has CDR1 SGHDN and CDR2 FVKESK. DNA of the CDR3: TGTGCCAGCAGCCGACGAGTCTCAGAAAAACTGTTTTTT. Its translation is CASSRRVSEKLFF.

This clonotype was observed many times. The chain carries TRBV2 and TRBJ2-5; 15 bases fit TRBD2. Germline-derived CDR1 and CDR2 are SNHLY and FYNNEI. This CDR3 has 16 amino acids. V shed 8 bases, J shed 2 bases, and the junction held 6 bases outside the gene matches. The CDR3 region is CASWTSGGASQETQYF. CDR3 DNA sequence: TGTGCCAGCTGGACTAGCGGGGGGGCGTCTCAAGAGACCCAGTACTTC.

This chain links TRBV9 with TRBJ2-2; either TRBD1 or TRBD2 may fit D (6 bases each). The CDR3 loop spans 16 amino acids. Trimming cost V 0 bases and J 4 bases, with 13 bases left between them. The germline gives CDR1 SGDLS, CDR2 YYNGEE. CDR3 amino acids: CASSVDPGALTGELFF. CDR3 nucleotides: TGTGCCAGCAGCGTAGATCCGGGGGCCCTCACCGGGGAGCTGTTTTTT.

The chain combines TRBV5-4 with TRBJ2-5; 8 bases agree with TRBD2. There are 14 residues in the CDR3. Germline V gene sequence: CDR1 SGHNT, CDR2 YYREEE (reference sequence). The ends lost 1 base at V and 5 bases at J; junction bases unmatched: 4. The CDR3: CASSLSGGKETQYF. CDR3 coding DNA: TGTGCCAGCAGCTTGTCGGGGGGGAAGGAGACCCAGTACTTC.

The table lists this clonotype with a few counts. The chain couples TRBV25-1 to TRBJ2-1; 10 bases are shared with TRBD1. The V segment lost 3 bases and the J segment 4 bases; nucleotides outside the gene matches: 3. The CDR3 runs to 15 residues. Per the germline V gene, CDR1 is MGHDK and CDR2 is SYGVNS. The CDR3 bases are TGTGCCAGCAGTGAGGGGGACAGGGGATACAATGAGCAGTTCTTC. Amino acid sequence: CASSEGDRGYNEQFF.

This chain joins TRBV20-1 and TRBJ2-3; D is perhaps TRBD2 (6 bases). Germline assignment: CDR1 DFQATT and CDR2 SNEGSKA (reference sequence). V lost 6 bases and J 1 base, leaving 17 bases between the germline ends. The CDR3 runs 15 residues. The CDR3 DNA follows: TGCAGTGCCAGATTCAGCGGGTCCCGCACAGATACGCAGTATTTT. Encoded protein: CSARFSGSRTDTQYF.

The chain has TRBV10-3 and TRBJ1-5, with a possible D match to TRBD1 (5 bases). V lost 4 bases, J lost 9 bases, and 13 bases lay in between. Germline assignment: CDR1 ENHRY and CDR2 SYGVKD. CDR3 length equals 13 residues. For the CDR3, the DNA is TGTGCCATCAGTGGAGGCAGGGCTGTGCCCCAGCATTTT. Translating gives CAISGGRAVPQHF.

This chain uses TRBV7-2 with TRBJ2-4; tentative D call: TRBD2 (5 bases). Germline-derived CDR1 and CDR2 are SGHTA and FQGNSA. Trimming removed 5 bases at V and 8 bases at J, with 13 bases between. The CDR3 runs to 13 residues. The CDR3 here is CASSKMRADIQYF. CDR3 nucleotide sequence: TGTGCCAGCAGCAAGATGAGGGCGGACATTCAGTACTTC.